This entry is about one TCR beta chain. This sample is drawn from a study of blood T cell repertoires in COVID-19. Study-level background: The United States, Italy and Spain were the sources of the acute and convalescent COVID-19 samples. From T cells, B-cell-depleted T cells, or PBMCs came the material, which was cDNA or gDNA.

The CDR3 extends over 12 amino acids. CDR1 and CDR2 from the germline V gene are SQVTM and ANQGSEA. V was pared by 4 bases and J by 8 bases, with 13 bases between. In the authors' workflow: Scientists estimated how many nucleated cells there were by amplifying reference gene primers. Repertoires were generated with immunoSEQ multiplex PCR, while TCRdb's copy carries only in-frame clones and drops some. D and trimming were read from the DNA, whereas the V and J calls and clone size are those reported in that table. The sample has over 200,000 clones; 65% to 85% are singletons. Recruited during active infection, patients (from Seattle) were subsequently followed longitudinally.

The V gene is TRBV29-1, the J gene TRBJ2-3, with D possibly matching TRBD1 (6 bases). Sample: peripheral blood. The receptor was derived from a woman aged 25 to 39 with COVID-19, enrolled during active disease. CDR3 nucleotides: TGCAGCGTTGTGCCGGGACAAGGTACGCAGTATTTT. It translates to CSVVPGQGTQYF.